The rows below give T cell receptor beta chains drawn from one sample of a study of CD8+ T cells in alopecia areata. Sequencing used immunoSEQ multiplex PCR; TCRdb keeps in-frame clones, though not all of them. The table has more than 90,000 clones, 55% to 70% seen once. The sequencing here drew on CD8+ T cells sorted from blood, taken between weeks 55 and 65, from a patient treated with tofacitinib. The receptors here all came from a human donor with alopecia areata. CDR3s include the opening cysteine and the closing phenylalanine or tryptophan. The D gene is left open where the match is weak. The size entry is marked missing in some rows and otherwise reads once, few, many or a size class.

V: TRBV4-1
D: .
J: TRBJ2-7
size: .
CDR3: CASSKGGAGEQYF
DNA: TGCGCCAGCAGCAAAGGTGGGGCCGGCGAGCAGTACTTC

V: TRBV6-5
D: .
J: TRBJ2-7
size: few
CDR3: CASSYSRDSYEQYF
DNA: TGTGCCAGCAGTTACTCGAGGGACTCCTACGAGCAGTACTTC

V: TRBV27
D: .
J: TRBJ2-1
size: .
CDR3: CASSYGPTPNEQFF
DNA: TGTGCCAGCAGTTACGGGCCTACTCCCAATGAGCAGTTCTTC

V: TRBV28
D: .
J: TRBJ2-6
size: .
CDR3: CASSLLGEPSGANVLTF
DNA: TGTGCCAGCAGTTTATTGGGGGAACCAAGTGGGGCCAACGTCCTGACTTTC

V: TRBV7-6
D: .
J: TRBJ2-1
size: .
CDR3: CASSLKLSAANYNEQFF
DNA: TGTGCCAGCAGCTTAAAACTTTCAGCCGCGAATTACAATGAGCAGTTCTTC

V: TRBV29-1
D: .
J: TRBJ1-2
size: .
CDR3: CSVDAGEGYGYTF
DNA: TGCAGCGTTGACGCAGGGGAAGGCTATGGCTACACCTTC

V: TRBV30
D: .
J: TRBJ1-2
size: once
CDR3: CAWSRDRNYGYTF
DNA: TGTGCCTGGTCGAGGGACCGGAACTATGGCTACACCTTC

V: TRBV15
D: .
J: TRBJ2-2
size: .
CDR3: CATSGGGGDTGELFF
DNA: TGTGCCACCAGCGGCGGTGGCGGGGATACCGGGGAGCTGTTTTTT

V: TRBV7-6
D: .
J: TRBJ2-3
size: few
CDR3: CASSPTGAGTQYF
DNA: TGTGCCAGCAGCCCCACCGGGGCGGGGACGCAGTATTTT

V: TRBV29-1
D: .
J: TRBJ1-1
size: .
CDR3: CSVEYRGSPEAFF
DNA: TGCAGCGTTGAATATAGGGGGAGCCCTGAAGCTTTCTTT

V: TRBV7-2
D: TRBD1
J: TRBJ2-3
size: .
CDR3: CASSLGRSVQGDLDTQYF
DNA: TGTGCCAGCAGCTTAGGGCGTTCGGTACAGGGGGATTTAGATACGCAGTATTTT

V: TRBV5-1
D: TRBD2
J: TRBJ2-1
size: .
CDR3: CASSLTAGGPGNEQFF
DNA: TGCGCCAGCAGCTTGACGGCGGGGGGGCCGGGGAATGAGCAGTTCTTC

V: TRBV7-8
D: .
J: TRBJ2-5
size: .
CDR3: CASSLWGPQETQYF
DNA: TGTGCCAGCAGCCTCTGGGGGCCCCAAGAGACCCAGTACTTC

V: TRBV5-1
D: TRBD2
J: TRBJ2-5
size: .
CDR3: CASSSGGLKQETQYF
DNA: TGCGCCAGCAGTAGCGGGGGCCTAAAACAAGAGACCCAGTACTTC

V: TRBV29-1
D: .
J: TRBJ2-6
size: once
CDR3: CSARDEGGANVLTF
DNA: TGCAGCGCCCGGGACGAAGGAGGGGCCAACGTCCTGACTTTC

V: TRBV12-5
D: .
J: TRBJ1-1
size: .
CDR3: CASVADSYTEAFF
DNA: TGTGCTAGTGTTGCCGACAGTTACACTGAAGCTTTCTTT

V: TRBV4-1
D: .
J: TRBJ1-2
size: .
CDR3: CASSQDHSGLMNGYTF
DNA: TGCGCCAGCAGCCAAGACCACTCGGGACTGATGAATGGCTACACCTTC

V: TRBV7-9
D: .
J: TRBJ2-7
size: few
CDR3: CASSPAGLGEQYF
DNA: TGTGCCAGCAGCCCAGCAGGGCTGGGGGAGCAGTACTTC

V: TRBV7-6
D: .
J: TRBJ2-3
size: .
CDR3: CASSPLGDTQYF
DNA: TGTGCCAGCAGCCCATTGGGAGATACGCAGTATTTT

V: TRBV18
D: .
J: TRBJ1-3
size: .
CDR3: CASSPLLPDENSGNTIYF
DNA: TGTGCCAGCTCACCACTTCTACCCGACGAGAACTCTGGAAACACCATATATTTT

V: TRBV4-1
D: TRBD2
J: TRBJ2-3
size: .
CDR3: CASSQGRGGEDTQYF
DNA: TGCGCCAGCAGCCAGGGGCGGGGGGGCGAGGATACGCAGTATTTT

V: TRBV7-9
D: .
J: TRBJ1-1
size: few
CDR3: CASSYGPGEAFF
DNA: TGTGCCAGCAGCTACGGACCGGGTGAAGCTTTCTTT

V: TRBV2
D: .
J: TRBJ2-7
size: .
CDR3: CASRGPDTYEQYF
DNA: TGTGCCAGCAGGGGGCCAGATACCTACGAGCAGTACTTC

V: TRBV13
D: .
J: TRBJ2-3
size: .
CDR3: CASSPGRDTQYF
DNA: TGTGCCAGCAGCCCCGGTAGAGATACGCAGTATTTT

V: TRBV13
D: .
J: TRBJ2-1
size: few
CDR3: CASSLGRVQDEQFF
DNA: TGTGCCAGCAGCTTAGGCAGGGTGCAGGATGAGCAGTTCTTC

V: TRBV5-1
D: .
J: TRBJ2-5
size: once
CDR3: CASSSDLAGQETQYF
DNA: TGCGCCAGCAGCTCCGATCTGGCCGGCCAAGAGACCCAGTACTTC

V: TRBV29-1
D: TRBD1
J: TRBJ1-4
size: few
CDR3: CSVVGTGSHNEKLFF
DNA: TGCAGCGTGGTCGGGACAGGGTCTCATAATGAAAAACTGTTTTTT

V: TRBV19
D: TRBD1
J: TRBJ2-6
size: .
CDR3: CASSIVHRGRSGANVLTF
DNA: TGTGCCAGTAGTATAGTACACAGGGGTCGCTCTGGGGCCAACGTCCTGACTTTC

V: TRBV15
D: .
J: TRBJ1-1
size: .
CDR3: CATSRAVVGNTEAFF
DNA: TGTGCCACCAGCAGAGCCGTTGTGGGAAACACTGAAGCTTTCTTT